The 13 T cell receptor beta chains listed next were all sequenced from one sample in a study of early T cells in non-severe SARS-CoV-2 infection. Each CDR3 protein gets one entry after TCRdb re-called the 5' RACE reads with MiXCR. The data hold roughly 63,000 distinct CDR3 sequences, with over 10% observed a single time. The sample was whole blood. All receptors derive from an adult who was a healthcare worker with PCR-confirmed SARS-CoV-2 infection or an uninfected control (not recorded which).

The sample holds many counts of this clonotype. The CDR3 DNA reads as TGCGCCAGCAGTGAGTCTTCAGGGGGGCTCTATGGCTACACCTTC. Its translation is CASSESSGGLYGYTF. This rearrangement joins TRBV10-2 to TRBJ1-2; 7 nucleotides align to TRBD1. CDR1 and CDR2 from the germline V gene are WSHSY and SAAADI. The junction had 5 bases not matched to a gene; V was cut back by 0 bases and J by 4 bases. This CDR3 is built from 15 residues.

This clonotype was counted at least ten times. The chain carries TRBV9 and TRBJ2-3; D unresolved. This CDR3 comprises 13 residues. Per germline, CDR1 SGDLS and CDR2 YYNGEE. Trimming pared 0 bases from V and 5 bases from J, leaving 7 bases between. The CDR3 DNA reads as TGTGCCAGCAGCGTAGCCGCGGAAGATACGCAGTATTTT. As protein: CASSVAAEDTQYF.

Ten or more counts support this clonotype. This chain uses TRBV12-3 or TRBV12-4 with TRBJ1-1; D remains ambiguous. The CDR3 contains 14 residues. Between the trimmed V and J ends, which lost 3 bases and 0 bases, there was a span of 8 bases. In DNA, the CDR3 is TGTGCCAGCAGTTTCGGTAGGATGAACACTGAAGCTTTCTTT. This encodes CASSFGRMNTEAFF.

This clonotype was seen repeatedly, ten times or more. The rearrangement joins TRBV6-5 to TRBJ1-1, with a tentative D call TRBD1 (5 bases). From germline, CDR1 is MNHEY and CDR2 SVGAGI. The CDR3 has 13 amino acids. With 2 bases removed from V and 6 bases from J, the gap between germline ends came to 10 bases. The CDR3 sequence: CASSYRGGAEAFF. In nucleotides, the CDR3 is TGTGCCAGCAGTTACAGGGGAGGCGCTGAAGCTTTCTTT.

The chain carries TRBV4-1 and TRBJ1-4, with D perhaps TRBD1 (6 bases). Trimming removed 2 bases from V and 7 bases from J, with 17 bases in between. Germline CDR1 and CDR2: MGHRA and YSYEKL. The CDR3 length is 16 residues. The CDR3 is CASSQPLQGGGEKLFF. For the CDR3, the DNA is TGCGCCAGCAGCCAACCCTTACAGGGTGGGGGTGAAAAACTGTTTTTT.

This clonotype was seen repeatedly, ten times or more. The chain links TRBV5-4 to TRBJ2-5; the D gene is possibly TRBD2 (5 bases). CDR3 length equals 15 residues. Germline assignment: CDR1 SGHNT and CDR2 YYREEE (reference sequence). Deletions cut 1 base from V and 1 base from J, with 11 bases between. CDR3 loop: CASSLLSTIQETQYF. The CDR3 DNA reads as TGTGCCAGCAGCTTGCTCTCGACTATCCAAGAGACCCAGTACTTC.

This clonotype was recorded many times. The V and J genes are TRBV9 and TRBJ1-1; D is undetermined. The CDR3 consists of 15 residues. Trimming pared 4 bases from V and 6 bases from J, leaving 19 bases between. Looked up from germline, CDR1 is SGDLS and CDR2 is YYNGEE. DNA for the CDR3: TGTGCCAGCAGCCCGCTACCGACCCAGCCGGCTGAAGCTTTCTTT. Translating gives CASSPLPTQPAEAFF.

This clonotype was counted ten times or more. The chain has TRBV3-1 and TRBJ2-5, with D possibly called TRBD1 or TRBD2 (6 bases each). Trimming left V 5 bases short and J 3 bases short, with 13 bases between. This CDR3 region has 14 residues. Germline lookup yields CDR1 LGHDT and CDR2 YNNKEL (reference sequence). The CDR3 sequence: CASSTRGGKETQYF. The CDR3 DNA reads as TGTGCCAGCAGCACTCGAGGGGGGAAAGAGACCCAGTACTTC.

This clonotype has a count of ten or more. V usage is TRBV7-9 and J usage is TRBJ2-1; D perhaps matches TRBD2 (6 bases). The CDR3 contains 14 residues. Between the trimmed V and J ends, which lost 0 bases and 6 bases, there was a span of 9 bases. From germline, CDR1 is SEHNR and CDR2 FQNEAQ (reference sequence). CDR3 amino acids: CASSLAPGVNEQFF. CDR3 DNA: TGTGCCAGCAGCTTAGCCCCGGGAGTCAATGAGCAGTTCTTC.

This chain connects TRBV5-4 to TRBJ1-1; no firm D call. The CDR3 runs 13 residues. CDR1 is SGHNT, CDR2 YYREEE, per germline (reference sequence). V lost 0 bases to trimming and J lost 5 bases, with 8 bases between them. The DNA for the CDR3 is TGTGCCAGCAGCTTGGCCAGGCAGACTGAAGCTTTCTTT. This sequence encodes CASSLARQTEAFF. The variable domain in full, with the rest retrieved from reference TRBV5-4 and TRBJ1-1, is ETGVTQSPTHLIKTRGQQVTLRCSSQSGHNTVSWYQQALGQGPQFIFQYYREEENGRGNFPPRFSGLQFPNYSSELNVNALELDDSALYLCASSLARQTEAFFGQGTRLTVV.

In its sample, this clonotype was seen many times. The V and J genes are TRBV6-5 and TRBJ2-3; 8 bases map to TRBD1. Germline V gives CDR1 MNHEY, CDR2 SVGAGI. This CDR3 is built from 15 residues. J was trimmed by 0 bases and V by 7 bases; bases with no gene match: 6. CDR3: CASIPRTGSTDTQYF. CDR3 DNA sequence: TGTGCCAGCATACCCCGGACAGGGAGCACAGATACGCAGTATTTT.

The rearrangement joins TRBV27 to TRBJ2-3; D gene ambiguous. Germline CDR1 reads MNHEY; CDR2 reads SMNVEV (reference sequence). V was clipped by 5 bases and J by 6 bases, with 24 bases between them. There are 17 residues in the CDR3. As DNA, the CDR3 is TGTGCCAGCAGTCCCCAGGCCCTGACGAGGCCCCGCGATACGCAGTATTTT. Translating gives CASSPQALTRPRDTQYF.

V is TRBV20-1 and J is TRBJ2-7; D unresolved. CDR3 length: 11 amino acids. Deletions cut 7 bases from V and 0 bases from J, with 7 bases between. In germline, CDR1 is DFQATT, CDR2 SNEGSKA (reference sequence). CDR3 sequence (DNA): TGCAGTGGAACAACCTCCTACGAGCAGTACTTC. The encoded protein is CSGTTSYEQYF.